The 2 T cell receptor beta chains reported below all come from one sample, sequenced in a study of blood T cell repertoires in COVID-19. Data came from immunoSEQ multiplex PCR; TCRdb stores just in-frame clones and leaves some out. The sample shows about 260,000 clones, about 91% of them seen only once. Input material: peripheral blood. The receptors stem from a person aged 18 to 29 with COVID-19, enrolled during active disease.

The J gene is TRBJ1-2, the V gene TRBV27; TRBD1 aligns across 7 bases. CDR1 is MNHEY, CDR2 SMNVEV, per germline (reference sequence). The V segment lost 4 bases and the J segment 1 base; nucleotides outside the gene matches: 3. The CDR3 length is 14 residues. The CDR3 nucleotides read TGTGCCAGCAGTTGGCAGGGGGTTAACTATGGCTACACCTTC. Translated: CASSWQGVNYGYTF.

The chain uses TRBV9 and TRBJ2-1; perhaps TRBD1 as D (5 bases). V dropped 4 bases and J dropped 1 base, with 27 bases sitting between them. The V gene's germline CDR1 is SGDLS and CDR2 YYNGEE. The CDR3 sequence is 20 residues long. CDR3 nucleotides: TGTGCCAGCAGCCCCTATCATCCAGGGTCCCTACCTACTTCCTACAATGAGCAGTTCTTC. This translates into CASSPYHPGSLPTSYNEQFF.